Given below is one T cell receptor beta chain in context. What antigen it recognizes has not been identified. No base-level quality is on record; no much larger clone is a single base apart. This sample is drawn from a study of cytomegalovirus exposure and HLA in healthy donors (dated by TCRdb to about 2017). For context, the study as a whole: According to an earlier analysis of several hundred of the donors, 150 million to 200 million T cells yielded over 90 million unique TCR beta sequences and about 300 Gb of sequence data. The study profiled the T cell repertoires of under 850 subjects by immunosequencing and related them to cytomegalovirus serostatus. On average, 235,054 unique TCR beta nucleotide sequences were sequenced per donor among 398 genotyped donors of the cohort, with roughly 19% of those sequences being non-productive. HLA typing included class I and class II loci at four-digit resolution. The number of donors typed differed by locus, with 629-630 for A, B, C, DRB1 and DQB1, around 560 for DQA1, 600 to 610 for DPA1, and 400 to 490 for DPB1. Rather than using new phenotypic data, the later analysis identified candidate immune exposures from TCR beta sequences and from how often those sequences occurred across donors. Because of strong linkage in the cohort, roughly five DR-DQ haplotypes were treated as single units for association and clustering. To predict cytomegalovirus infection status, the study combined high-throughput TCR immunosequencing, statistical association of individual TCRs with disease status, and machine learning. A later analysis re-examined previously published TCR beta repertoires from more than 600 donors and added high-resolution HLA genotyping to investigate patterns of TCR occurrence. The study aimed to test whether signatures of past pathogen exposure could be identified by cataloging public T cell receptors. Of the roughly 390 genotyped donors, 65% to 90% were placed in the genetic ancestry cluster associated with self-reported Caucasian donors. Every discovery cohort repertoire had been produced on one sequencing platform. Besides the first cohort of about 730 subjects, a separate validation cohort made up of roughly 120 different subjects was used. An early release that covered 500 to 800 HLA-typed donors contained approximately 300 gigabases of sequencing data and around 80 million unique TCR sequences. In an earlier analysis of a few hundred of the donors, high-throughput TCR beta sequencing was used to judge whether each TCR beta V gene segment behaved as functional or pseudogenic. Alongside the repertoire data, information on donor age, sex, ethnicity and CMV serostatus was compiled. In a later genetic analysis, genome-wide SNP genotypes for about 55% of the 666 donors were used, and that subset was treated as a discovery cohort. Paper-wide results and their limitations: HLA typing was unavailable for some donors at each locus, so association tests used only the typed subset. In an earlier analysis of approximately 590 of the donors, most TCR beta V segments appeared in productive rearrangements about 90% or about 30% of the time, broadly matching IMGT annotations. Correlated functional status among segregating V segments might be attributable to linkage disequilibrium, but an unknown experimental factor could not be ruled out. A later genetic analysis reported fewer N-insertions in productive TCRs among donors in an Asian-associated ancestry cluster than the roughly 620-donor mean. A further reported finding was that TCR beta sequences accurately predicted the HLA-A and HLA-B alleles for most subjects in the first cohort. In both the original and validation cohorts, the classifier was reported to diagnose cytomegalovirus status with high specificity and sensitivity. An association between a missense DCLRE1C variant and V-gene and J-gene trimming of TCR beta chains was found in a later genetic analysis and replicated in an independent cohort. The 87-base-pair reads could not distinguish some IMGT-functional V segments, including TRBV6-2 and TRBV6-3, so those segments were excluded. While some public TCRs were present in many individuals, most TCR sequences turned up only very rarely across donors. Only TCR beta chains were sequenced in this cohort, and the absence of alpha or paired-chain data limited detectable features. Three of the identified cytomegalovirus-associated TCR beta chains were confirmed in vitro to be specific for cytomegalovirus antigens. Strong co-occurrence of HLA alleles, especially DR and DQ, made assigning TCR associations to individual alleles difficult. The authors suggested that the approach could potentially be extended to other disease states and immunological phenotypes. A group of highly shared sequence variants was considered likely to be a technical artifact of the sequencing pipeline. In a later analysis, several top co-occurrence clusters were reported to appear linked to parvovirus B19, influenza, CMV and Epstein-Barr virus. The study listed 150 to 200 TCR beta chains as associated with cytomegalovirus. In a later analysis, the rate of TCR association differed among HLA loci, with DRB1 alleles having the most associated TCRs and HLA-C alleles having the fewest. According to a later analysis, most CMV-associated TCR beta chains appeared to be HLA-restricted, and the HLA associations seemed to be driven largely by CMV exposure. A later analysis found that HLA-associated TCR beta chains were more clonally expanded and had lower generation probabilities than equally common non-associated chains. Because counts were too low, fewer than 20 rarely observed V segments, including chromosome 9 orphons, were excluded from the earlier analysis of some 590 of the donors. In a later analysis, some 17,000 TCR beta sequences were associated with specific HLA alleles at a false discovery rate of 0.05. For the cohort, immune exposure information was limited to CMV serostatus. Presence/absence analyses assumed roughly uniform sequencing depth across donors, an assumption that may not hold.

Reading the germline V gene (reference sequence) gives CDR1 LNHDA and CDR2 SQIVND. V is cut by 6 bases and J by 0 bases, and the space between the germline ends is 8 bases. The CDR3 goes from the cysteine to the phenylalanine over 14 residues. The kept DNA is CDR3 alone, 42 bases in frame from the first base. Receptor amplification or capture employed the immunoSEQ multiplex PCR assay. A mixture of 60 forward primers for TCR Vbeta segments and 13 reverse primers for TCR Jbeta segments was used in the multiplex PCR. The CDR3 region of rearranged TCR beta genes was amplified from genomic DNA by a multiplex PCR assay. Amplified TCR beta libraries were sequenced as 87-base-pair reads on the Illumina HiSeq System. For the original study's pipeline: In a later analysis, some 80 million unique TCR beta chains were counted across the 500 to 850 repertoires, and roughly 11 million of these chains were shared by at least two donors. Raw reads were error-corrected and collapsed into unique sequences by a nearest-neighbor algorithm in which closely related sequences were merged to remove PCR and sequencing errors. To assign V, D and J gene segments, CDR3 sequences were aligned to IMGT reference sequences. Each retained sequence needed at least a six-nucleotide match to both a V gene segment and a J gene segment. A rearrangement counted as productive if the CDR3 had no stop codons and remained in frame with V and J, and every other rearrangement counted as non-productive. Following IMGT convention, CDR3 was defined as the stretch from the second conserved V-encoded cysteine to the conserved J-encoded phenylalanine. The earlier analysis of about 500 of the donors excluded sequences that lacked an unambiguous match to a single V gene segment. An earlier analysis of a few hundred of the donors classified V segments as functional when productive rearrangements were above 56.7% and as segregating when the standard deviation between donors was above 5%. A statistical classification framework was developed to diagnose cytomegalovirus status using the catalog of TCR beta chain sequences. A later analysis assigned V and J genes by comparing TCR nucleotide sequences with IMGT/GENE-DB human TR gene sequences. The TCRdist pipeline was used in a later analysis to assign CDR3 sequences and most-parsimonious VDJ recombination scenarios. In a later analysis, every TCR beta chain was defined by the combination of its CDR3 amino acid sequence and its V-gene family, and reads without a unique V-gene family were dropped. A later analysis removed several hundred highly shared, low-generation-probability nucleotide sequences to deal with suspected cross-contamination and a sequencing artifact. In a later analysis, a clonal expansion index was calculated for each public chain from normalized within-repertoire ranks of inferred template counts. In a later analysis, generation probabilities were computed using a VDJ recombination model fitted to out-of-frame rearrangements, and the results were checked against IGoR. In a later analysis, hypergeometric tests were used to score TCR-TCR, TCR-HLA and TCR-CMV co-occurrence, with a repertoire-size bias correction applied to TCR pairs. A later analysis estimated false discovery rates by permuting HLA or CMV assignments 20 times. A later analysis grouped co-occurring TCRs with DBSCAN, adding TCRdist sequence similarity when clustering within HLA-allele-positive subsets. For co-occurrence clustering, repertoires with fewer than 30,000 or more than 120,000 public chains were excluded, along with a handful of repertoires with anomalous nucleotide sharing. TCRdb limited this immuneACCESS table to in-frame rearrangements with V and J called. A share of clones is missing; checked studies link under half to unresolved V genes, and the rest is unexplained. V, J and clone size derive from that table, while D and trimming were established from the DNA sequence. This sample has some 110,000 clones in its table, and over 60% of those were observed once. Roughly 8.6% of the sample goes to the ten largest clones.

The cohort was made up of approximately 700 healthy bone marrow donors. Cohort members were all nominally healthy when sampled, although unrecorded immune exposures were likely present. The donor tested CMV seropositive, placing the donor among the 289 seropositive members of the cohort. Every donor gave a peripheral blood sample, and the peripheral blood mononuclear cells from that sample were used for TCR beta sequencing. Genomic DNA was extracted from the blood cell samples with the Qiagen DNeasy Blood Extraction Kit. The source material was PBMCs. This clonotype was obtained from a woman between 40 and 50 years old in good health and CMV-seropositive. The V and J segments used are TRBV19 and TRBJ1-4, with the D gene call left open. CDR3 sequence: CASSPQATNEKLFF. The nucleotide sequence reads TGTGCCAGTAGCCCCCAGGCAACTAATGAAAAACTGTTTTTT. The variable domain in full, with residues beyond the CDR3 obtained from the reference TRBV19 and TRBJ1-4 genes, is DGGITQSPKYLFRKEGQNVTLSCEQNLNHDAMYWYRQDPGQGLRLIYYSQIVNDFQKGDIAEGYSVSREKKESFPLTVTSAQKNPTAFYLCASSPQATNEKLFFGSGTQLSVL.